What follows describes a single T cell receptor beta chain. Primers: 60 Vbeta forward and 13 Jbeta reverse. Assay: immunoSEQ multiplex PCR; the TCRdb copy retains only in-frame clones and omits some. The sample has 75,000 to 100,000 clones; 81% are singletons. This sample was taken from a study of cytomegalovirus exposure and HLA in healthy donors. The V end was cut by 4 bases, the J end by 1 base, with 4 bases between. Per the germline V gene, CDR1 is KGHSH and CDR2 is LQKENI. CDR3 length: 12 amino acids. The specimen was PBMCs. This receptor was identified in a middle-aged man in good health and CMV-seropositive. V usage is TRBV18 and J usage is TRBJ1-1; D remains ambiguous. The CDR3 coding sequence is TGTGCCAGCTCACGGCCGAACACTGAAGCTTTCTTT. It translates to CASSRPNTEAFF.